The entry below gives a single T cell receptor beta chain sequence along with its context. Under the authors' procedure: Nucleated cell counts were estimated from reference gene primer amplification. The repertoire was sequenced with immunoSEQ multiplex PCR; TCRdb's copy has only in-frame clones and lacks some. Clonal size and the V and J genes are those of that table, whereas D and trimming came from the DNA. The top ten clones hold approximately 9.4% of a sample with about 350,000 clones, roughly 87% of them seen once. The data originate from a study of blood T cell repertoires in COVID-19. The overall study: From the United States, Italy and Spain came samples of acute and convalescent COVID-19. T cells, B-cell-depleted T cells, or PBMCs supplied cDNA or gDNA.

The sample taken for sequencing was peripheral blood. The receptor was isolated from a man between 25 and 39 years old with COVID-19, enrolled during active disease.

The CDR3 spells CASSLNGGGKVTEQFF. CDR3 DNA sequence: TGTGCCAGCAGTTTAAATGGCGGCGGGAAGGTAACTGAGCAGTTCTTC. The V and J genes are TRBV28 and TRBJ2-1; possible D gene TRBD2, 6 bases. V shed 2 bases and J shed 9 bases, with 20 bases lying between them. Germline V gives CDR1 MDHEN, CDR2 SYDVKM. This CDR3 spans 16 amino acids.